Sequencing of this TCR beta chain was carried out in a study of response to subunit inactivated influenza vaccine. Germline V gene sequence: CDR1 DFQATT, CDR2 SNEGSKA (reference sequence). The CDR3 loop spans 14 amino acids. V was clipped by 5 bases and J by 1 base, with 14 bases between them. This clonotype was seen a handful of times. One entry per CDR3 protein, called by TCRdb with MiXCR from the RT-PCR reads. The sample includes 500,000 to 550,000 distinct CDR3 sequences, roughly 25% of them seen just once. The sample was also reused in another study, on T cells expressing NK-cell markers. This second study notes: For TCR beta, cDNA was produced by 5'RACE template switching with UMIs. From sorted CD3+CD56+NKG2C+, CD3+CD56+NKG2C- and CD3+CD56-NKG2C+ T cells came the TCR beta repertoires.

Sequencing was performed on CD4+ T cells sorted from PBMCs, taken approximately 13 days after vaccination. The TCR comes from a man in his forties or fifties who received an inactivated influenza vaccine. This chain uses TRBV20-1 with TRBJ1-1; no clear D. The CDR3, as DNA: TGCAGTGCTTTCCCCCCGTGGGGGAACACTGAAGCTTTCTTT. Its protein is CSAFPPWGNTEAFF.